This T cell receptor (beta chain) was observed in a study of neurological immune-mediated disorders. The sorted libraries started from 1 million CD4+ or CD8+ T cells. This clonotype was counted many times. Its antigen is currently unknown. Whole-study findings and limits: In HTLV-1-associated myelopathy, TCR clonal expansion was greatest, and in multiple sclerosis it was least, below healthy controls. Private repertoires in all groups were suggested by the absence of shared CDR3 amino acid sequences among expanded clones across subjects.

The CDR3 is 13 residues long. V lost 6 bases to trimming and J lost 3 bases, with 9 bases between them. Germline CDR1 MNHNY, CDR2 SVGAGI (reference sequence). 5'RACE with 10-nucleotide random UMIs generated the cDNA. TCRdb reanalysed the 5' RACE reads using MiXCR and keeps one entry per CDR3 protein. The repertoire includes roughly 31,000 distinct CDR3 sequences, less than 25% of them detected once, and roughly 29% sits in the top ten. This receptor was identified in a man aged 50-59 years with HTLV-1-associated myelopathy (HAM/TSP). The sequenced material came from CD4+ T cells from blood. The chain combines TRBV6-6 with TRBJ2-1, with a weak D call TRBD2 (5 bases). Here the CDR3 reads CASRSRDYNEQFF. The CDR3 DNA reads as TGTGCCAGCAGGTCTCGGGACTACAATGAGCAGTTCTTC.